These 9 T cell receptor beta chains were sequenced from one sample in a study of CD8 T cells in ankylosing spondylitis. General study findings and limits: Made up of about eight highly homologous variants, a TCR beta motif appeared characteristic of ankylosing spondylitis blood.

These receptors lack a known antigen. Each CDR3 protein gets one entry after TCRdb re-called the 5' RACE reads with MiXCR. Of around 540,000 distinct CDR3 sequences listed, approximately 11% are singletons. Sequencing was performed on blood, either unsorted or a sorted T cell fraction (not recorded which). Every receptor here comes from a male donor with ankylosing spondylitis.

This clonotype was seen only once. CDR3 region: CASSHRGDRVILLLAEAQETQYF. CDR3 nucleotide sequence: TGTGCCAGCAGCCATAGGGGGGACAGGGTGATCCTCCTACTAGCGGAGGCCCAAGAGACCCAGTACTTC. V is TRBV13 and J is TRBJ2-5; weak D call: TRBD1 (9 bases). The CDR3 sequence is 23 residues long. Per germline, CDR1 PRHDT and CDR2 FYEKMQ (reference sequence). The V end was cut by 5 bases, the J end by 1 base, with 38 bases between.

The sample holds a few counts of this clonotype. V usage is TRBV5-1 and J usage is TRBJ1-2; weak D call: TRBD1 (5 bases). CDR1 and CDR2 (germline): SGHRS, YFSETQ. Trimming shortened V by 4 bases and J by 1 base, and 11 bases separated the two germline ends. CDR3 length: 14 amino acids. In DNA, the CDR3 is TGCGCCAGCAGCCGAGGGACGGTTAACTATGGCTACACCTTC. This encodes CASSRGTVNYGYTF. The full variable domain, its missing parts supplied by reference TRBV5-1 and TRBJ1-2, is KAGVTQTPRYLIKTRGQQVTLSCSPISGHRSVSWYQQTPGQGLQFLFEYFSETQRNKGNFPGRFSGRQFSNSRSEMNVSTLELGDSALYLCASSRGTVNYGYTFGSGTRLTVV.

This clonotype has a single count. CDR3 protein: CSARDFGTDTQYF. In nucleotides, the CDR3 is TGCAGTGCTAGAGATTTCGGGACAGATACGCAGTATTTT. The chain recombines TRBV20-1 with TRBJ2-3; D not resolved. Germline V CDR1 and CDR2: DFQATT, SNEGSKA (reference sequence). The CDR3 loop spans 13 amino acids. The V end was cut by 0 bases, the J end by 3 bases, with 7 bases between.

This sequence joins TRBV27 and TRBJ2-6, with D possibly matching TRBD1 (6 bases). CDR1 is MNHEY, CDR2 SMNVEV, per germline (reference sequence). The CDR3 contains 17 residues. V was pared by 4 bases and J by 0 bases, with 13 bases between. Here the CDR3 DNA reads TGTGCCAGCAGTTGGACAGCTATCGTCTCTGGGGCCAACGTCCTGACTTTC. Its translation is CASSWTAIVSGANVLTF.

This rearrangement joins TRBV20-1 to TRBJ2-5; D perhaps matches TRBD2 (5 bases). This CDR3 comprises 12 residues. Germline values: CDR1 DFQATT, CDR2 SNEGSKA (reference sequence). The germline V and J ends were trimmed by 0 bases and 7 bases, with 9 bases remaining between them. The CDR3 DNA sequence: TGCAGTGCTAGAGAACTAGTGGGGACCCAGTACTTC. Its protein product is CSARELVGTQYF.

This clonotype was observed at least ten times. V is TRBV3-1 and J is TRBJ1-4; D call uncertain. The CDR3 is 16 amino acids. The germline V gene has CDR1 LGHDT and CDR2 YNNKEL (reference sequence). The V end was cut by 5 bases, the J end by 3 bases, with 16 bases between. The chain's CDR3 is CASSYRLGRPNEKLFF. The CDR3 DNA sequence: TGTGCCAGCAGCTACCGACTCGGAAGACCTAATGAAAAACTGTTTTTT.

V usage is TRBV5-1 and J usage is TRBJ1-1; D is possibly TRBD1 (5 bases). CDR1 SGHRS and CDR2 YFSETQ come from the germline V gene. The ends were cut back, 3 bases at V and 4 bases at J, with 19 bases in the middle. The CDR3 has 16 residues. The CDR3 loop reads CASSSAVGQGRTEAFF. In nucleotides, the CDR3 is TGCGCCAGCAGCTCGGCAGTCGGGCAGGGACGCACTGAAGCTTTCTTT.

Only a few counts were recorded for this clonotype. The chain carries TRBV3-1 and TRBJ2-3, with 9 bases aligning to TRBD2. There are 14 residues in the CDR3. V lost 5 bases and J lost 2; bases outside the gene matches: 2. The V gene's germline CDR1 is LGHDT and CDR2 YNNKEL (reference sequence). CDR3 residues: CASSWTSATDTQYF. For the CDR3, the DNA is TGTGCCAGCAGCTGGACTAGCGCCACAGATACGCAGTATTTT.

The sample holds a few counts of this clonotype. V usage is TRBV11-2 and J usage is TRBJ1-4; D not certain. V shed 6 bases and J shed 6 bases, with 17 bases lying between them. This CDR3 region has 15 residues. From germline, CDR1 is SGHAT and CDR2 FQNNGV. The CDR3 is CASSPHLGGHEKLFF. CDR3 DNA: TGTGCCAGCAGTCCGCACCTGGGAGGTCATGAAAAACTGTTTTTT.